The source of this TCR beta chain is a study of spatial heterogeneity in lung cancer. The CDR3 is made up of 15 amino acids. Per the germline V gene, CDR1 is MDHEN and CDR2 is SYDVKM. The ends lost 2 bases at V and 3 bases at J; junction bases unmatched: 6. Study-level points and caveats: Tumoral mutation counts were tracked by counts of expanded intratumoral alpha and beta TCRs. There was tracking of ubiquitous and regional nonsynonymous mutations by the respective counts of ubiquitous and regional expanded TCRs.

This clonotype was seen at least ten times. The antigen is not known. The time point was: sample taken at primary tumor resection. TCRs were sequenced from unsorted whole RNA of tumor, nontumor lung or PBMC. Every TCR cDNA molecule bore its own unique molecular identifier. MiXCR was run by TCRdb on the 5' RACE reads, yielding one entry per CDR3 protein. The sample holds 20,000 to 25,000 distinct CDR3 sequences, around 4.8% seen once. The genes are TRBV28 and TRBJ2-7, with TRBD2 identical over 8 bases. The clonotype originates from a male donor with early-stage non-small cell lung cancer. Sequences were derived from lung tumor tissue, sampled at surgery. The DNA for the CDR3 is TGTGCCAGCAGTTTAAGGTCTAGCGGGCGCTACGAGCAGTACTTC. Translated, it gives CASSLRSSGRYEQYF.